These 23 T cell receptor beta chains share one sample of origin, sequenced in a study of vaccination effects on CD4 cells after COVID-19. The protocol was immunoSEQ multiplex PCR, while the TCRdb copy is restricted to in-frame clones and leaves out a portion. The profile covers tens of thousands of clones, with 55% to 85% appearing a single time and roughly a tenth taken by the ten largest. ViraFEST assay sequencing came after antigen-specific CD4+ T cells were expanded with viral peptide pools. CD4+ T cell isolation took place after 10 days of culture. Either the mRNA-1273 or the BNT162b2 vaccine was given to participants as two doses. Antigens for these TCRs are unknown. Specimen: CD4+ T cells from PBMCs cultured with HCoV-NL63 spike peptides, collected after COVID-19 vaccination. Source of these receptors: a human donor who received a COVID-19 vaccine.

This clone was detected once. The rearrangement joins TRBV29-1 to TRBJ1-1; 7 nucleotides match TRBD1. The V gene end was trimmed by 6 bases and the J gene end by 1 base; junction bases not matched to a gene: 14. The germline gives CDR1 SQVTM, CDR2 ANQGSEA. The CDR3 runs to 16 residues. CDR3 region: CSVKTGAGYSNTEAFF. CDR3 DNA: TGCAGCGTCAAAACAGGGGCGGGGTACTCGAACACTGAAGCTTTCTTT.

The CDR3 bases are TGTGCCAGCTCACCACCGAACGGGGGCGATTACACCATATATTTT. It encodes CASSPPNGGDYTIYF. The rearrangement uses TRBV18 and TRBJ1-3; D perhaps matches TRBD1 (6 bases). V dropped 0 bases and J dropped 8 bases, with 14 bases sitting between them. The length of the CDR3 is 15 residues. The germline CDR1 and CDR2 sequences are KGHSH and LQKENI.

This chain connects TRBV3-1 (or the pseudogene TRBV3-2) to TRBJ2-3; 10 bases align to TRBD2. CDR1 is LGHDT, CDR2 YNNKEL, per germline (reference sequence). Trimming took 4 bases from V and 1 from J; bases not matched to a gene: 2. The CDR3 runs to 15 residues. In DNA, the CDR3 is TGTGCCAGCAGCCCCGGGACTAGCGGCACAGATACGCAGTATTTT. This sequence encodes CASSPGTSGTDTQYF.

In its sample, this clone was seen a few times. V usage is TRBV19 and J usage is TRBJ1-5; the D is unclear. The V and J ends lost 1 base and 0 bases respectively, with 19 bases between them. The CDR3 runs 19 residues. Per germline, CDR1 LNHDA and CDR2 SQIVND (reference sequence). CDR3 region: CASSIGSGRLLHSNQPQHF. CDR3 nucleotide sequence: TGTGCCAGTAGTATAGGTTCAGGAAGGCTGCTACATAGCAATCAGCCCCAGCATTTT.

This rearrangement joins TRBV19 to TRBJ2-5; possibly TRBD1 or TRBD2 for D (6 bases each). V lost 1 base and J lost 2, with 11 bases in between. Germline V gives CDR1 LNHDA, CDR2 SQIVND (reference sequence). The CDR3 is made up of 15 amino acids. The CDR3 DNA reads as TGTGCCAGTAGTATAGGCGGGACACCTCAAGAGACCCAGTACTTC. Its protein product is CASSIGGTPQETQYF.

The chain recombines TRBV7-9 with TRBJ2-5, with D possibly being TRBD2 (6 bases). The V gene lost 5 bases and the J gene lost 5 bases, with 18 bases spanning the gap. Germline V gives CDR1 SEHNR, CDR2 FQNEAQ (reference sequence). This CDR3 is 15 amino acids long. DNA for the CDR3: TGTGCCAGCAGCGATGCCCCCGGGAGAAAGGAGACCCAGTACTTC. Protein: CASSDAPGRKETQYF. The full variable domain, completed using reference TRBV7-9 and TRBJ2-5, is DTGVSQNPRHKITKRGQNVTFRCDPISEHNRLYWYRQTLGQGPEFLTYFQNEAQLEKSRLLSDRFSAERPKGSFSTLEIQRTEQGDSAMYLCASSDAPGRKETQYFGPGTRLLVL.

The chain uses TRBV7-8 and TRBJ2-7, with 9 bases aligning to TRBD2. V lost 2 bases, J lost 4 bases, and 0 bases stayed unmatched. Germline lookup yields CDR1 SGHVS and CDR2 FQNEAQ. The CDR3 spans 13 residues. The DNA for the CDR3 is TGTGCCAGCAGCTTACTAGCGGGGTACGAGCAGTACTTC. Translation gives CASSLLAGYEQYF. Combining the CDR3 with reference TRBV7-8 and TRBJ2-7 gives the whole variable domain GAGVSQSPRYKVAKRGQDVALRCDPISGHVSLFWYQQALGQGPEFLTYFQNEAQLDKSGLPSDRFFAERPEGSVSTLKIQRTQQEDSAVYLCASSLLAGYEQYFGPGTRLTVT.

The V and J genes are TRBV7-2 and TRBJ1-2, with 9 bases that match TRBD1. The CDR3 sequence is 14 residues long. Germline V gene lookup returns CDR1 SGHTA and CDR2 FQGNSA. The J segment lost 8 bases and the V segment lost 3 bases, leaving 7 bases of the junction unmatched. The chain's CDR3 is CASSFGPGQGGYTF. DNA of the CDR3: TGTGCCAGCAGCTTTGGACCGGGACAGGGAGGCTACACCTTC.

This chain connects TRBV21-1 to TRBJ2-1. TRBV21-1 is annotated as a pseudogene. CDR3 length: 17 residues. CDR3 sequence: CASSKGSEGKGYNEQFF. In DNA, the CDR3 is TGTGCCAGCAGCAAAGGCTCCGAGGGAAAGGGGTACAATGAGCAGTTCTTC.

The V call is TRBV7-8, the J call TRBJ1-1; D is unresolved. The CDR3 runs 14 residues. Deletions cut 1 base from V and 1 base from J, with 7 bases between. In germline, CDR1 is SGHVS, CDR2 FQNEAQ. Written as DNA, the CDR3 is TGTGCCAGCAGCTTAGGGCGAACGAACACTGAAGCTTTCTTT. As protein: CASSLGRTNTEAFF.

This clone has a single count. J is TRBJ1-5 and V is TRBV19, with 7 bases that match TRBD1. Germline CDR1 LNHDA, CDR2 SQIVND (reference sequence). The junction had 9 bases not matched to a gene; V was cut back by 4 bases and J by 6 bases. The CDR3 is 15 amino acids. The CDR3 spells CASSRARGNGQPQHF. The CDR3 DNA reads TGTGCCAGTAGTAGGGCCAGGGGGAACGGTCAGCCCCAGCATTTT.

The V gene is TRBV19, the J gene TRBJ2-5; the D gene could be TRBD1 or TRBD2 (5 bases each). From germline, CDR1 is LNHDA and CDR2 SQIVND (reference sequence). V shed 6 bases and J shed 1 base, with 15 bases lying between them. CDR3 length equals 15 residues. The CDR3 here is CASRSDGALQETQYF. The CDR3 region has the DNA TGTGCCAGTAGAAGTGACGGGGCACTCCAAGAGACCCAGTACTTC.

The table lists this clone with a count of one. The chain combines TRBV4-1 with TRBJ1-6, with 11 nucleotides matching TRBD1. V dropped 2 bases and J dropped 9; count of bases not matched to a gene: 3. Germline V lookup: CDR1 MGHRA, CDR2 YSYEKL. The CDR3 loop spans 15 amino acids. DNA for the CDR3: TGCGCCAGCAGCCAAATGGGACAGGGGGGTTCACCCCTCCACTTT. As protein: CASSQMGQGGSPLHF.

The chain employs TRBV10-2 and TRBJ2-3; 9 bases match TRBD1. This CDR3 spans 13 amino acids. Trimming removed 6 bases from V and 6 bases from J; junction bases left unmatched: 4. The V gene's germline CDR1 is WSHSY and CDR2 SAAADI. The CDR3 nucleotides are TGCGCCAGCAGCCGACAGGGGGTGGATACGCAGTATTTT. Its protein product is CASSRQGVDTQYF.

The chain recombines TRBV19 with TRBJ1-1; D remains unclear. The CDR3 contains 15 residues. Germline V gene lookup returns CDR1 LNHDA and CDR2 SQIVND (reference sequence). Trimming left V 7 bases short and J 4 bases short, with 19 bases between. CDR3 region: CASTVPGHYSTEAFF. The CDR3 DNA reads TGTGCCAGTACCGTACCGGGCCACTACAGCACTGAAGCTTTCTTT. Together with reference TRBV19 and TRBJ1-1, the CDR3 gives the full variable domain: DGGITQSPKYLFRKEGQNVTLSCEQNLNHDAMYWYRQDPGQGLRLIYYSQIVNDFQKGDIAEGYSVSREKKESFPLTVTSAQKNPTAFYLCASTVPGHYSTEAFFGQGTRLTVV.

CDR3 sequence reads: CASSSQGIYEQYF. CDR3 nucleotide sequence: TGTGCCAGCAGTTCCCAGGGCATCTACGAGCAGTACTTC. The chain uses TRBV12-3 or TRBV12-4 and TRBJ2-7, with a weak D call TRBD1 (5 bases). The V and J ends lost 4 bases and 3 bases respectively, with 10 bases between them. The CDR3 has 13 residues.

This clone has more than one count but fewer than ten. The chain combines TRBV6-1 with TRBJ2-2; D tentatively reads TRBD1 or TRBD2 (5 bases each). The V and J ends lost 1 base and 6 bases respectively, with 9 bases between them. The CDR3 totals 14 residues. The germline V gene encodes CDR1 MNHNS and CDR2 SASEGT. As DNA, the CDR3 is TGTGCCAGCAGTGAAGTGGGACCGGCCGGGGAGCTGTTTTTT. This sequence encodes CASSEVGPAGELFF.

The chain recombines TRBV5-1 with TRBJ1-4; D is perhaps TRBD1 (5 bases). CDR1 and CDR2 from the germline V gene are SGHRS and YFSETQ. The CDR3 extends over 14 amino acids. Trimming left V 4 bases short and J 7 bases short, with 14 bases between. The CDR3 loop reads CASSAGQGGEKLFF. In DNA form, the CDR3 reads TGCGCCAGCAGCGCCGGGCAGGGTGGTGAAAAACTGTTTTTT.

The genes are TRBV7-9 and TRBJ1-1; D is possibly TRBD1 (6 bases). This CDR3 is built from 16 residues. V was trimmed by 2 bases and J by 1 base, leaving 14 bases between them. Per the germline V gene, CDR1 is SEHNR and CDR2 is FQNEAQ (reference sequence). In DNA, the CDR3 is TGTGCCAGCAGCTTATTCCGGGCACAGGGGAACACTGAAGCTTTCTTT. It codes for CASSLFRAQGNTEAFF.

This clone appeared a few times. The V call is TRBV10-3, the J call TRBJ2-3; D not resolved. V was pared by 3 bases and J by 3 bases, with 4 bases between. There are 12 residues in the CDR3. Germline CDR1 and CDR2: ENHRY and SYGVKD. The CDR3 reads CAISDQTDTQYF. The CDR3 DNA is TGTGCCATCAGTGACCAGACAGATACGCAGTATTTT.

This chain connects TRBV2 to TRBJ1-5; D call uncertain. CDR1 is SNHLY, CDR2 FYNNEI, per germline. With 5 bases removed from V and 1 base from J, the gap between germline ends came to 12 bases. The CDR3 is 15 residues long. This chain's CDR3 is CASSTRQRSNQPQHF. CDR3 DNA: TGTGCCAGCAGTACGAGACAAAGAAGCAATCAGCCCCAGCATTTT. Complete variable domain (other parts from reference TRBV2 and TRBJ1-5): EPEVTQTPSHQVTQMGQEVILRCVPISNHLYFYWYRQILGQKVEFLVSFYNNEISEKSEIFDDQFSVERPDGSNFTLKIRSTKLEDSAMYFCASSTRQRSNQPQHFGDGTRLSIL.

This clone showed up just once. The V and J genes are TRBV19 and TRBJ1-6, with TRBD1 as a possible D gene (5 bases). Germline-derived CDR1 and CDR2 are LNHDA and SQIVND (reference sequence). CDR3 length: 16 residues. Trimming removed 5 bases at V and 5 bases at J, with 16 bases between. The CDR3 DNA reads TGTGCCAGTAGTTTAGGATGGGGACGGAATAATTCACCCCTCCACTTT. It yields the protein CASSLGWGRNNSPLHF.

The V gene is TRBV4-1, the J gene TRBJ2-5, with 11 bases that match TRBD2. J was trimmed by 5 bases and V by 2 bases; bases with no gene match: 7. Germline CDR1 MGHRA, CDR2 YSYEKL. The CDR3 covers 16 residues. The CDR3 bases are TGCGCCAGCAGCCAACTACTAGCGGGAGAAGGGGAGACCCAGTACTTC. Encoded protein: CASSQLLAGEGETQYF.